This T cell receptor beta chain originates from a study of vaccination and CD4 T cells after COVID-19. Study-level background: Nasal swab PCR had shown SARS-CoV-2 positivity in the convalescent patients (about 9 mild cases, one severe case). Post-vaccination samples were procured at a median of 72 days following dose two (range 14 to 241). Study results and caveats: Vaccine-specific clones numbering 304 of 307 showed spike mono-reactivity in convalescent patients.

Treatment here: roughly ten-day PBMC culture with coronavirus spike peptide pools or control peptides (ViraFEST assay). A word on this clonotype: No antigen is known for it.

Cultured CD4+ T-cell DNA underwent Oncomine TCR Beta short-read sequencing. Once CD4+ T cells had been cultured, genomic DNA was extracted from them. TCRdb redid the calling of the PCR reads with MiXCR, one entry per CDR3 protein. The repertoire consists of approximately 15,000 distinct CDR3 sequences, with roughly 70% occurring once and the leading ten covering around a sixth. This sequence originates from a human donor who had recovered from COVID-19. The sequenced material came from CD4+ T cells from blood, cultured in vitro.

CDR3 bases: TGTGCCTGGAGTGTACAGGACCATCAGCCCCAGCATTTT. This sequence encodes CAWSVQDHQPQHF. The chain carries TRBV30 and TRBJ1-5, with D possibly matching TRBD1 (5 bases). From germline, CDR1 is GTSNPN and CDR2 SVGIG (reference sequence). V was cut by 0 bases and J by 5 bases, with 8 bases left in between. This CDR3 is built from 13 residues.